The present TCR beta chain was sequenced within a study of blood T cell repertoires in COVID-19. Study context: The analysed material was cDNA or gDNA that came from T cells, B-cell-depleted T cells, or PBMCs.

This clone was picked up one time. In the original processing: Nucleated cell number was recorded as an estimate derived from reference gene primer amplification. Assay used: immunoSEQ multiplex PCR; TCRdb lists only in-frame clones, some missing. The DNA gave D and trimming, while V, J and clone size come from that table. This repertoire shows approximately 260,000 clones, about nine tenths found once; its top ten account for 1% to 1.5%. Participant ages covered about 18 to 89 years across 25 or so US areas. Categorization into cohorts depended on clinical history that participants reported. V was clipped by 11 bases and J by 0 bases; unmatched bases: 8. Germline V gene lookup returns CDR1 MNHEY and CDR2 SMNVEV (reference sequence). The CDR3 extends over 14 amino acids.

The sequenced sample consisted of PBMCs or T cells enriched from blood (not recorded which). The J gene is TRBJ2-3, the V gene TRBV27; 7 bases agree with TRBD2. The source is a middle-aged woman with acute COVID-19. As DNA, the CDR3 is TGTGCCGCCTCCCAGACTAGCAGCACAGATACGCAGTATTTT. Its translation is CAASQTSSTDTQYF.